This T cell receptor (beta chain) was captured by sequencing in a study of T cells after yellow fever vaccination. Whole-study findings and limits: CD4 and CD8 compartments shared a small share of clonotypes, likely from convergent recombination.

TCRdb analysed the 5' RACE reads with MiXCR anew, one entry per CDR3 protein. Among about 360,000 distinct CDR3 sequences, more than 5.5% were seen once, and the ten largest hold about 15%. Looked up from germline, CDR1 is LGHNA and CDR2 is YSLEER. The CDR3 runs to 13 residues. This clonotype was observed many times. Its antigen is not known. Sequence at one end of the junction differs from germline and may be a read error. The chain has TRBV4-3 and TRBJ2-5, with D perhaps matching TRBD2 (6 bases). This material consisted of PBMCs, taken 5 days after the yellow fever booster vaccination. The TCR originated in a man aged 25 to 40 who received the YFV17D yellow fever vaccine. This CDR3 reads CASSQDRGETQYF. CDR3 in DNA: TGTGCCAGCAGCCAAGATCGGGGGGAGACCCAGTACTTC.